Following are 21 T cell receptor beta chains from one sample sequenced in a study of T cell responses to AZD1222 COVID-19 vaccine. The method was immunoSEQ multiplex PCR; TCRdb's version includes in-frame clones alone and lacks a portion of them. Counted here are approximately 260,000 clones, about 92% occurring once; the ten biggest clones make up roughly 0.6%. Here the sequenced sample was peripheral blood, taken on day 0 of AZD1222 vaccination. These receptors all stem from an adult in good health.

For the CDR3, the DNA is TGTGCCAGCGTATCGGAGACCCAGTACTTC. Protein product: CASVSETQYF. The gene calls are TRBV6-4 and TRBJ2-5; D call uncertain. The CDR3 spans 10 residues. Trimming left V 8 bases short and J 5 bases short, with 6 bases between. Germline CDR1 reads MRHNA; CDR2 reads SNTAGT.

V is TRBV2 and J is TRBJ1-2; 7 bases match TRBD1. Germline V lookup: CDR1 SNHLY, CDR2 FYNNEI. CDR3 length: 14 amino acids. V shed 4 bases, J shed 2 bases, and the junction held 4 bases outside the gene matches. The CDR3, as DNA: TGTGCCAGCAGTGCTGGGGACAGAAACTATGGCTACACCTTC. It codes for CASSAGDRNYGYTF. The full variable domain, rest sourced from reference TRBV2 and TRBJ1-2, is EPEVTQTPSHQVTQMGQEVILRCVPISNHLYFYWYRQILGQKVEFLVSFYNNEISEKSEIFDDQFSVERPDGSNFTLKIRSTKLEDSAMYFCASSAGDRNYGYTFGSGTRLTVV.

The rearrangement joins TRBV19 to TRBJ2-5; D is unresolved. The CDR3 has 13 residues. The germline V gene encodes CDR1 LNHDA and CDR2 SQIVND (reference sequence). Trimming cost V 0 bases and J 5 bases, with 7 bases left between them. In nucleotides, the CDR3 is TGTGCCAGTAGTATAGATTTGGAGGAGACCCAGTACTTC. Encoded protein: CASSIDLEETQYF.

V gene TRBV28 combines with J gene TRBJ2-1; 10 positions match TRBD2. Germline CDR1 reads MDHEN; CDR2 reads SYDVKM. This CDR3 has 15 amino acids. Trimming removed 5 bases from V and 9 bases from J; junction bases left unmatched: 10. Written as DNA, the CDR3 is TGTGCCAGCAGTCAGTGGAAAGCGGGGGGGCTTGAGCAGTTCTTC. It translates to CASSQWKAGGLEQFF.

The V call is TRBV2, the J call TRBJ1-2, with D possibly matching TRBD1 (5 bases). Germline CDR1 and CDR2: SNHLY and FYNNEI. The CDR3 length is 12 residues. Between the trimmed V and J ends, which lost 6 bases and 8 bases, there was a span of 13 bases. In nucleotides, the CDR3 is TGTGCCAGCAGGACGGACACCCGCGGCTACACCTTC. This encodes CASRTDTRGYTF. The full variable domain, rest sourced from reference TRBV2 and TRBJ1-2, is EPEVTQTPSHQVTQMGQEVILRCVPISNHLYFYWYRQILGQKVEFLVSFYNNEISEKSEIFDDQFSVERPDGSNFTLKIRSTKLEDSAMYFCASRTDTRGYTFGSGTRLTVV.

The rearrangement joins TRBV28 to TRBJ2-7; 9 nucleotides align to TRBD1. Germline CDR1 reads MDHEN; CDR2 reads SYDVKM. Trimming at V came to 4 bases and at J to 0 bases, leaving 7 bases not matched to a gene. This CDR3 comprises 16 residues. The CDR3 nucleotides read TGTGCCAGCAGTTCCTCCCGACAGGGGGTCTCCTACGAGCAGTACTTC. It translates to CASSSSRQGVSYEQYF.

The rearrangement uses TRBV6-2 or TRBV6-3 and TRBJ2-1, with 8 bases that match TRBD2. Trimming took 4 bases from V and 0 from J; bases not matched to a gene: 2. The CDR3 length is 15 residues. CDR1 is MNHEY, CDR2 SVGEGT, per germline. The CDR3 is CASSFLAGSYNEQFF. The CDR3 region has the DNA TGTGCCAGCAGTTTCCTAGCGGGCTCCTACAATGAGCAGTTCTTC.

The chain carries TRBV6-4 and TRBJ2-1; 10 nucleotides align to TRBD2. The CDR3 has 15 residues. V lost 5 bases, J lost 7 bases, and 8 bases stayed unmatched. The germline CDR1 and CDR2 sequences are MRHNA and SNTAGT. The CDR3, as DNA: TGTGCCAGCAGTTTAGCGGGAGGTCTATGGAATGAGCAGTTCTTC. Translated, it gives CASSLAGGLWNEQFF.

V and J are TRBV7-2 and TRBJ1-6, with D hard to call. The CDR3 sequence is 14 residues long. Germline V lookup: CDR1 SGHTA, CDR2 FQGNSA. Trimming removed 4 bases at V and 0 bases at J, with 4 bases between. The CDR3 nucleotides are TGTGCCAGCAGCTCGAGCTCCTATAATTCACCCCTCCACTTT. It translates to CASSSSSYNSPLHF.

The rearrangement links TRBV24-1 to TRBJ2-3; D perhaps matches TRBD2 (6 bases). Germline V lookup: CDR1 KGHDR, CDR2 SFDVKD. The CDR3 length is 14 residues. Trimming removed 3 bases at V and 2 bases at J, with 8 bases between. CDR3 protein: CATSDRGLTDTQYF. DNA of the CDR3: TGTGCCACCAGTGATAGGGGACTCACAGATACGCAGTATTTT.

The chain carries TRBV27 and TRBJ2-7; D unresolved. The CDR3 extends over 12 amino acids. Looked up from germline, CDR1 is MNHEY and CDR2 is SMNVEV (reference sequence). V gave up 6 bases and J gave up 2 bases, with 8 bases separating them. The CDR3 nucleotides read TGTGCCAGCAGGCGCGGTGCCTACGAGCAGTACTTC. As protein: CASRRGAYEQYF.

The rearrangement links TRBV3-1 (or the pseudogene TRBV3-2) to TRBJ2-5; D not resolved. The CDR3 is 12 residues long. Looked up from germline, CDR1 is LGHDT and CDR2 is YNNKEL (reference sequence). The V gene lost 5 bases and the J gene lost 5 bases, with 9 bases spanning the gap. As DNA, the CDR3 is TGTGCCAGCAGCGGCGGTGGCGAGACCCAGTACTTC. Translation gives CASSGGGETQYF.

The chain carries TRBV27 and TRBJ2-7; possibly TRBD1 for D (6 bases). CDR3 length: 14 amino acids. Trimming removed 3 bases at V and 1 base at J, with 10 bases between. Germline V gives CDR1 MNHEY, CDR2 SMNVEV (reference sequence). CDR3 sequence: CASSFTQGSYEQYF. CDR3 DNA: TGTGCCAGCAGTTTCACACAGGGTTCCTACGAGCAGTACTTC.

V gene TRBV4-1 combines with J gene TRBJ2-3, with 9 bases lining up with TRBD2. CDR3 size: 17 residues. From germline, CDR1 is MGHRA and CDR2 YSYEKL. V gave up 1 base and J gave up 6 bases; unmatched junction bases: 11. CDR3 loop: CASSQAAAGGPQDTQYF. DNA of the CDR3: TGCGCCAGCAGCCAAGCCGCGGCGGGAGGGCCCCAGGATACGCAGTATTTT.

The chain carries TRBV28 and TRBJ1-2; D possibly corresponds to TRBD1 (5 bases). The V and J ends lost 7 bases and 4 bases respectively, with 19 bases between them. CDR1 is MDHEN and CDR2 is SYDVKM in the germline V gene. The length of the CDR3 is 15 residues. The CDR3 region is CASTLGTSGPYGYTF. In DNA, the CDR3 is TGTGCCAGCACCCTAGGGACTTCGGGCCCCTATGGCTACACCTTC.

The rearrangement joins TRBV6-2 or TRBV6-3 to TRBJ2-2; TRBD2 might be the D (6 bases). There are 15 residues in the CDR3. Germline V CDR1 and CDR2: MNHEY, SVGEGT. The V and J ends lost 6 bases and 0 bases respectively, with 11 bases between them. The CDR3 protein is CASSPGTSNTGELFF. The CDR3 DNA sequence: TGTGCCAGCAGCCCCGGGACTTCGAACACCGGGGAGCTGTTTTTT.

The chain employs TRBV28 and TRBJ2-6; no definite D call. V was cut by 7 bases and J by 1 base, with 11 bases left in between. Looked up from germline, CDR1 is MDHEN and CDR2 is SYDVKM. This CDR3 is built from 15 residues. This CDR3 is CASNPVPSGANVLTF. CDR3 DNA sequence: TGTGCCAGCAACCCGGTTCCTTCTGGGGCCAACGTCCTGACTTTC.

The chain joins TRBV10-3 to TRBJ1-5; the D is unclear. The CDR3 consists of 14 residues. V lost 2 bases, J lost 0 bases, and 5 bases lay in between. Germline assignment: CDR1 ENHRY and CDR2 SYGVKD. In DNA form, the CDR3 reads TGTGCCATCAGTGAGGAAAATAGCAATCAGCCCCAGCATTTT. Translating gives CAISEENSNQPQHF.

This chain uses TRBV3-1 (or the pseudogene TRBV3-2) with TRBJ2-7; 7 bases map to TRBD2. V dropped 1 base and J dropped 2; count of bases not matched to a gene: 2. The CDR3 length is 14 residues. The germline V gene encodes CDR1 LGHDT and CDR2 YNNKEL (reference sequence). CDR3 sequence: CASSQASGPYEQYF. As DNA, the CDR3 is TGTGCCAGCAGCCAAGCTAGCGGTCCCTACGAGCAGTACTTC.

The chain couples TRBV19 to TRBJ2-1; the D gene is possibly TRBD1 (6 bases). The V end was cut by 4 bases, the J end by 0 bases, with 10 bases between. Germline V gene sequence: CDR1 LNHDA, CDR2 SQIVND (reference sequence). The length of the CDR3 is 15 residues. DNA of the CDR3: TGTGCCAGTAGTACTGGGACAAGCTCCTACAATGAGCAGTTCTTC. Its translation is CASSTGTSSYNEQFF.

In its sample, this clone was seen once. V gene TRBV3-1 (or the pseudogene TRBV3-2) combines with J gene TRBJ2-2; tentative D call: TRBD1 (5 bases). In germline, CDR1 is LGHDT, CDR2 YNNKEL (reference sequence). Trimming removed 2 bases from V and 6 bases from J, with 10 bases in between. This CDR3 contains 14 residues. The CDR3 nucleotides are TGTGCCAGCAGCCAAAATTTAGGGGCCGGGGAGCTGTTTTTT. It translates to CASSQNLGAGELFF.